The source of this TCR beta chain is a study of cytomegalovirus exposure and HLA in healthy donors. Study findings and constraints: It has been reported that TCR beta sequences accurately predicted the HLA-A and HLA-B alleles of most subjects. Upon later analysis, TCR association rates were observed to vary by HLA locus, being highest for DRB1 and lowest for HLA-C.

Concerning this clone itself: What it binds is unknown.

PCR employed 60 Vbeta and 13 Jbeta primers. Clones were sequenced by immunoSEQ multiplex PCR, and TCRdb holds only the in-frame ones, with some missing. The data contain around 150,000 clones, 80% to 85% of them singletons. The source is a man aged 18-30 years in good health and CMV-seronegative. Sequencing input: PBMCs.

CDR3 coding DNA: TGTGCCAGCAGTTTAGCGCCCCTAACCTACGAGCAGTACTTC. Its protein is CASSLAPLTYEQYF. V gene TRBV27 combines with J gene TRBJ2-7; D is ambiguous. The CDR3 length is 14 residues. V was shortened by 2 bases and J by 2 bases, with 10 bases between the two germline ends. The germline V gene encodes CDR1 MNHEY and CDR2 SMNVEV (reference sequence).